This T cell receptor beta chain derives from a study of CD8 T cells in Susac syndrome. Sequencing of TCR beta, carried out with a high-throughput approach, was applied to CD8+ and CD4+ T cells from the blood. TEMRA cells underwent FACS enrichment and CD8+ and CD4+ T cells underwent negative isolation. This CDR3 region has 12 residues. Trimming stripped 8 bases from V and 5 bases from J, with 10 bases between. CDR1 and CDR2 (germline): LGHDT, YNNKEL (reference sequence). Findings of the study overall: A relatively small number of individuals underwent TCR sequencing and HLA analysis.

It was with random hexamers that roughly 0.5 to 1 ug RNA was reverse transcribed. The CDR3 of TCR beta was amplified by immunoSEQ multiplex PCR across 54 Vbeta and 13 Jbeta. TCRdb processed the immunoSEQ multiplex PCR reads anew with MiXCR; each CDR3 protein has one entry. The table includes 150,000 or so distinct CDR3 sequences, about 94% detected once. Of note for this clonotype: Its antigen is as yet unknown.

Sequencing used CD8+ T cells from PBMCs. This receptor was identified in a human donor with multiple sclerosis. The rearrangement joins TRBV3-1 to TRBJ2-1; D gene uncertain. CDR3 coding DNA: TGTGCCAGCCCGCCCCGGGACAATGAGCAGTTCTTC. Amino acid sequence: CASPPRDNEQFF.